These 25 T cell receptor beta chains originate from one sample sequenced in a study of monozygotic twins with inflammatory bowel disease. TCRdb reprocessed the 5' RACE reads, keeping one entry per CDR3 protein, no DNA. This sample lists roughly 100,000 distinct CDR3 sequences; its ten largest clones have 1.9%. Sequencing was carried out using blood. The source is a human donor with ulcerative colitis or Crohn's disease, or a healthy co-twin of an affected twin (not recorded which).

The chain links TRBV15 to TRBJ1-5. This CDR3 contains 17 residues. Germline V gene lookup returns CDR1 LNHNV and CDR2 YYDKDF (reference sequence). The CDR3 reads CATSRVVQAASNQPQHF.

The chain carries TRBV20-1 and TRBJ2-2; no DNA is available, so the TRBD2 call from TCRdb remains unchecked. Germline CDR1 reads DFQATT; CDR2 reads SNEGSKA (reference sequence). The CDR3 runs to 15 residues. CDR3 sequence: CSAREARGDTGELFF.

This chain joins TRBV7-7 and TRBJ2-5; TCRdb's assignment of TRBD2 cannot be checked, as there is no DNA. The CDR3 totals 15 residues. The germline gives CDR1 SSHAT, CDR2 FNYEAQ (reference sequence). The CDR3 is CASSRSRMRSGAQYF.

CDR3 loop: CASSQDRWWTVELAGTSTDTQYF. V is TRBV14 and J is TRBJ2-3; absent DNA, TCRdb's TRBD2 call cannot be checked. This CDR3 is built from 23 residues. Germline V gene lookup returns CDR1 SGHDN and CDR2 FVKESK. Combining the CDR3 with reference TRBV14 and TRBJ2-3 gives the whole variable domain EAGVTQFPSHSVIEKGQTVTLRCDPISGHDNLYWYRRVMGKEIKFLLHFVKESKQDESGMPNNRFLAERTGGTYSTLKVQPAELEDSGVYFCASSQDRWWTVELAGTSTDTQYFGPGTRLTVL.

The gene calls are TRBV20-1 and TRBJ2-7; the D call from TCRdb, TRBD1, cannot be confirmed without DNA. This CDR3 contains 13 residues. Germline CDR1 and CDR2: DFQATT and SNEGSKA (reference sequence). CDR3 amino acids: CSVGQGTVYEQYF.

The J gene is TRBJ1-2, the V gene TRBV7-2; TCRdb outputs TRBD1, but without DNA this stays unchecked. Per germline, CDR1 SGHTA and CDR2 FQGNSA. The CDR3 extends over 17 amino acids. The CDR3 spells CASSFSPPGQGTYGYTF.

The chain is built from TRBV12-3 or TRBV12-4 and TRBJ1-5; TCRdb's assignment of TRBD1 cannot be checked, as there is no DNA. This CDR3 is 15 amino acids long. The CDR3 loop is CASSFTGWRNQPQHF.

The rearrangement uses TRBV11-2 and TRBJ1-2; lacking DNA, the TRBD1 call made by TCRdb goes unchecked. Germline V gene sequence: CDR1 SGHAT, CDR2 FQNNGV. The CDR3 has 13 residues. The CDR3 sequence: CASSPGLGYGYTF.

The chain carries TRBV11-2 and TRBJ1-5. The germline V gene encodes CDR1 SGHAT and CDR2 FQNNGV. The CDR3 runs 15 residues. CDR3 sequence reads: CASSLVVGGNQPQHF.

V is TRBV6-6 and J is TRBJ2-5; without DNA, the TCRdb call of TRBD2 cannot be checked. Germline V gene sequence: CDR1 MNHNY, CDR2 SVGAGI (reference sequence). The CDR3 is made up of 11 amino acids. The CDR3 region is CATKEGETQYF.

This chain connects TRBV27 to TRBJ1-4; TCRdb designates TRBD1, a call that cannot be tested without DNA. CDR1 and CDR2 (germline): MNHEY, SMNVEV (reference sequence). The CDR3 is made up of 13 amino acids. CDR3 region: CASAGQGLEKLFF.

The chain's CDR3 is CASSPGTSAYGEQYF. The chain is built from TRBV18 and TRBJ2-7; TCRdb designates TRBD2, a call that cannot be tested without DNA. The CDR3 totals 15 residues. CDR1 is KGHSH, CDR2 LQKENI, per germline.

The chain uses TRBV4-3 and TRBJ2-2; the TRBD2 assignment by TCRdb is unverifiable without DNA. The germline V gene has CDR1 LGHNA and CDR2 YSLEER. This CDR3 is built from 15 residues. CDR3: CASSQVGTLAGELFF.

CDR3 region: CASTLVRGYEQYF. This chain uses TRBV6-5 with TRBJ2-7; TCRdb's assignment of TRBD2 cannot be checked, as there is no DNA. CDR1 is MNHEY and CDR2 is SVGAGI in the germline V gene. The CDR3 is 13 amino acids.

The chain couples TRBV7-2 to TRBJ2-2; the TCRdb call, TRBD2, lacks DNA for checking. Germline CDR1 SGHTA, CDR2 FQGNSA. CDR3 length equals 16 residues. The CDR3 loop is CASSHQAGGRSGELFF.

The J gene is TRBJ2-7, the V gene TRBV18. Germline CDR1 reads KGHSH; CDR2 reads LQKENI. This CDR3 has 12 residues. The CDR3 here is CASSHSSYEQYF.

The chain recombines TRBV5-1 with TRBJ2-7; TCRdb names TRBD1, which stays unverified in the absence of DNA. The CDR3 is made up of 15 amino acids. Germline-derived CDR1 and CDR2 are SGHRS and YFSETQ. CDR3 sequence: CASRGGQSSPYEQYF.

The CDR3: CASSLQIAGGTDTQYF. The chain couples TRBV7-2 to TRBJ2-3; the TCRdb call, TRBD2, lacks DNA for checking. CDR3 length: 16 amino acids. Germline V gene data show CDR1 as SGHTA and CDR2 as FQGNSA.

This chain joins TRBV7-2 and TRBJ2-5. CDR3 length equals 11 residues. From germline, CDR1 is SGHTA and CDR2 FQGNSA. CDR3 sequence reads: CASSLLQTQYF.

This chain links TRBV28 with TRBJ1-1; the TCRdb D gene call, TRBD1, has no DNA to confirm it. Germline CDR1 reads MDHEN; CDR2 reads SYDVKM. The CDR3 is 15 residues long. CDR3 sequence: CASSLGGVGSTEAFF.

This chain links TRBV5-5 with TRBJ2-5; TCRdb reports TRBD2, a call that lacks DNA to check it against. The CDR3 runs to 15 residues. Germline V gene data show CDR1 as SGHKS and CDR2 as YYEKEE (reference sequence). This CDR3 is CASSLLGIGGETQYF.

The rearrangement links TRBV7-2 to TRBJ2-7; checking the TCRdb D call of TRBD1 is not possible without DNA. CDR3 size: 12 residues. CDR1 and CDR2 (germline): SGHTA, FQGNSA. The CDR3 is CASSTSGVEQYF.

The genes are TRBV5-1 and TRBJ1-5; the TRBD1 assignment by TCRdb is unverifiable without DNA. The length of the CDR3 is 15 residues. Germline V gives CDR1 SGHRS, CDR2 YFSETQ. The CDR3 here is CASSLSGQGGQPQHF.

The V and J genes are TRBV6-2 or TRBV6-3 and TRBJ1-1; TCRdb outputs TRBD1, but without DNA this stays unchecked. The CDR3 extends over 14 amino acids. CDR1 and CDR2 from the germline V gene are MNHEY and SVGEGT. The CDR3 protein is CASSPGDRESEAFF.

J is TRBJ2-7 and V is TRBV6-1. The length of the CDR3 is 15 residues. Germline CDR1 and CDR2: MNHNS and SASEGT. The CDR3 here is CASRKFSTELYEQYF.